What follows are 7 T cell receptor beta chains derived from one specimen sequenced in a study of T cells in localized non-small cell lung cancer. The method was immunoSEQ multiplex PCR; TCRdb's version includes in-frame clones alone and lacks a portion of them. Of some 56,000 clones listed, just over 85% are singletons. The sequences come from peripheral blood, collected before any cancer treatment. The receptor set was obtained from a woman aged 35 to 69 with stage I lung adenocarcinoma.

The CDR3 DNA is TGTGCCAGTAGTTTAAGCCCGGGGGCTGGGGCCAACGTCCTGACTTTC. It is translated as CASSLSPGAGANVLTF. The chain carries TRBV19 and TRBJ2-6; D is possibly TRBD2 (6 bases). This CDR3 is 16 amino acids long. The V and J ends lost 5 bases and 2 bases respectively, with 13 bases between them. Germline CDR1 reads LNHDA; CDR2 reads SQIVND (reference sequence).

CDR3 loop: CASVLGQGTNQPQHF. In DNA form, the CDR3 reads TGTGCTAGTGTTCTCGGACAGGGTACGAATCAGCCCCAGCATTTT. V gene TRBV12-5 combines with J gene TRBJ1-5; 8 nucleotides agree with TRBD1. Per the germline V gene, CDR1 is LGHNT and CDR2 is FRNRAP. Germline trimming cut 7 bases from V and 4 bases from J; bases unmatched to any gene: 9. This CDR3 is 15 amino acids long.

The V call is TRBV29-1, the J call TRBJ1-1; 8 bases agree with TRBD1. CDR3 length equals 14 residues. The V gene's germline CDR1 is SQVTM and CDR2 ANQGSEA. Trimming took 6 bases from V and 1 from J; bases not matched to a gene: 7. The CDR3 reads CSVVTTGGNTEAFF. The CDR3 bases are TGCAGCGTCGTCACAACAGGGGGGAACACTGAAGCTTTCTTT. The variable domain in full, completed from reference TRBV29-1 and TRBJ1-1, reads SAVISQKPSRDICQRGTSLTIQCQVDSQVTMMFWYRQQPGQSLTLIATANQGSEATYESGFVIDKFPISRPNLTFSTLTVSNMSPEDSSIYLCSVVTTGGNTEAFFGQGTRLTVV.

The chain recombines TRBV5-1 with TRBJ1-3, with 7 bases identical to TRBD1. Trimming took 0 bases from V and 3 from J; bases not matched to a gene: 6. This CDR3 region has 16 residues. Germline-derived CDR1 and CDR2 are SGHRS and YFSETQ. The CDR3, as DNA: TGCGCCAGCAGCTTGGGGGCAGGGGGTTTTGGAAACACCATATATTTT. Encoded protein: CASSLGAGGFGNTIYF.

This sequence joins TRBV2 and TRBJ2-2; D not resolved. Germline loops: CDR1 SNHLY, CDR2 FYNNEI. Deletions cut 5 bases from V and 0 bases from J, with 10 bases between. The CDR3 is 15 amino acids. DNA for the CDR3: TGTGCCAGCAGTATACACAGCGCGAACACCGGGGAGCTGTTTTTT. This sequence encodes CASSIHSANTGELFF. The whole variable domain, filled in from reference TRBV2 and TRBJ2-2, reads EPEVTQTPSHQVTQMGQEVILRCVPISNHLYFYWYRQILGQKVEFLVSFYNNEISEKSEIFDDQFSVERPDGSNFTLKIRSTKLEDSAMYFCASSIHSANTGELFFGEGSRLTVL.

V gene TRBV5-4 combines with J gene TRBJ2-2; possible D gene TRBD1, 7 bases. V lost 4 bases, J lost 7 bases, and 17 bases lay in between. Germline loops: CDR1 SGHNT, CDR2 YYREEE (reference sequence). This CDR3 is 15 amino acids long. CDR3 sequence reads: CASSPRRGPNGELFF. In nucleotides, the CDR3 is TGTGCCAGCAGCCCGAGGAGGGGGCCGAACGGGGAGCTGTTTTTT. Supplemented by reference TRBV5-4 and TRBJ2-2, the full variable domain reads ETGVTQSPTHLIKTRGQQVTLRCSSQSGHNTVSWYQQALGQGPQFIFQYYREEENGRGNFPPRFSGLQFPNYSSELNVNALELDDSALYLCASSPRRGPNGELFFGEGSRLTVL.

The chain has TRBV7-9 and TRBJ2-3, with D uncertain. With 5 bases removed from V and 1 base from J, the gap between germline ends came to 16 bases. Germline-derived CDR1 and CDR2 are SEHNR and FQNEAQ (reference sequence). This CDR3 spans 16 amino acids. The CDR3 coding sequence is TGTGCCAGCAGCCAAACGAAGGGCAGAGGCACAGATACGCAGTATTTT. Amino acid sequence: CASSQTKGRGTDTQYF.